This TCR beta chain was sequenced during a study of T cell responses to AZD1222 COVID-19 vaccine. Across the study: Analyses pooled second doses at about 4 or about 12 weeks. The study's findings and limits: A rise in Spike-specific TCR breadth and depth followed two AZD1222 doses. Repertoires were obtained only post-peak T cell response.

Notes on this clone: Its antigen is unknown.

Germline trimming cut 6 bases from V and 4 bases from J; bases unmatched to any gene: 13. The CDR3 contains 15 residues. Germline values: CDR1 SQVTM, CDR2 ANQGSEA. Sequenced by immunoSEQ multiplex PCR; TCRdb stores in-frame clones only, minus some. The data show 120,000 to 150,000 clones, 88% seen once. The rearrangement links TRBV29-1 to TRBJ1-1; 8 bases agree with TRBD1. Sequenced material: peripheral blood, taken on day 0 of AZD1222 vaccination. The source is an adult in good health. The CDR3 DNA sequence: TGCAGCGTGGGGGTCCAGGGGGCCTCGAGCACTGAAGCTTTCTTT. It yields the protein CSVGVQGASSTEAFF.